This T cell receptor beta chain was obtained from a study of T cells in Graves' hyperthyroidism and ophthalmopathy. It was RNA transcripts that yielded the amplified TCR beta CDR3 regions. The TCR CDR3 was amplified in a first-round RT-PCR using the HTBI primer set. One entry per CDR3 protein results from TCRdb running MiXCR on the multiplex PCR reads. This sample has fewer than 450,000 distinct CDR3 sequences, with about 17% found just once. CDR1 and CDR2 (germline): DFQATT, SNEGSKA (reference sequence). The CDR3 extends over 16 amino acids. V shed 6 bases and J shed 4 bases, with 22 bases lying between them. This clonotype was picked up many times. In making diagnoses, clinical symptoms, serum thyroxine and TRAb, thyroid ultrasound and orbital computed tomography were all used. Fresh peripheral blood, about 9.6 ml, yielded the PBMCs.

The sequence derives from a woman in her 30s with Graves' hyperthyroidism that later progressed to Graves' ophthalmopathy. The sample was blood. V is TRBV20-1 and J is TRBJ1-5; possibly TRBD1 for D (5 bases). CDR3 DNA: TGCAGTGCACTCATCGGGGGAGGTAGATCGAATCAGCCCCAGCATTTT. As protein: CSALIGGGRSNQPQHF.